This T cell receptor (beta chain) was recovered during a study of OX40 agonist ivuxolimab in advanced cancers. Across the study: Patients enrolled in dose escalation were diagnosed with hepatocellular carcinoma, melanoma, renal cell or head and neck cancer. Whole-study results and caveats: Several nonresponders also turned out to have low normalized T-cell clonal expansion. At doses 0.1 to 3.0 mg/kg, CD4+ and CD8+ clones expanded.

The CDR3 spans 16 residues. With 6 bases clipped from V and 2 bases from J, the junction kept 5 bases outside the gene matches. Germline CDR1 is SGHRS and CDR2 is YFSETQ. About this clone: Its antigen remains unknown.

The method was immunoSEQ multiplex PCR; TCRdb's version includes in-frame clones alone and lacks a portion of them. Altogether roughly 64,000 clones are present, roughly 86% being singletons, with the ten largest covering approximately 9.4%. The chain employs TRBV5-1 and TRBJ2-5; 15 nucleotides agree with TRBD2. The sample here was CD4+ or CD8+ T cells sorted from blood, taken in a trial of the OX40 agonist ivuxolimab. The receptor was isolated from an adult with an advanced solid tumor such as melanoma, head and neck, liver or kidney cancer. CDR3 nucleotides: TGCGCCAGCATACCAGGACTAGCGGGGGGGCAAGAGACCCAGTACTTC. It encodes CASIPGLAGGQETQYF.